These 17 T cell receptor beta chains came from one sample sequenced in a study of T cell responses to AZD1222 COVID-19 vaccine. TCRdb's table, derived via immunoSEQ multiplex PCR, lists solely in-frame clones and lacks some. This sample has about 100,000 clones, with 80% to 90% found just once. The source was peripheral blood, collected on day 0 of AZD1222 vaccination. These receptor sequences come from an adult in good health.

The V gene is TRBV10-3, the J gene TRBJ1-4; 7 bases align to TRBD1. Germline trimming cut 6 bases from V and 0 bases from J; bases unmatched to any gene: 10. Looked up from germline, CDR1 is ENHRY and CDR2 is SYGVKD. The CDR3 loop spans 17 amino acids. In nucleotides, the CDR3 is TGTGCCATCAGCGCAAAAGAGGGACAGACAACTAATGAAAAACTGTTTTTT. As protein: CAISAKEGQTTNEKLFF.

CDR3 residues: CASSESRYEQYF. The CDR3 region has the DNA TGTGCCAGCAGTGAATCAAGATACGAGCAGTACTTC. The genes are TRBV6-1 and TRBJ2-7; D is ambiguous. The germline gives CDR1 MNHNS, CDR2 SASEGT. The CDR3 is 12 residues long. V was trimmed by 2 bases and J by 4 bases, leaving 6 bases between them.

The chain carries TRBV5-1 and TRBJ2-1; 9 bases are a match to TRBD2. The CDR3 length is 15 residues. With V trimmed by 1 base and J by 6 bases, 5 bases remained unmatched. CDR1 is SGHRS, CDR2 YFSETQ, per germline. Here the CDR3 DNA reads TGCGCCAGCAGCTTGTCCGGGACTAGCCCCAATGAGCAGTTCTTC. Amino acid sequence: CASSLSGTSPNEQFF.

The J gene is TRBJ1-5, the V gene TRBV12-5, with unresolved D. Deletions cut 3 bases from V and 3 bases from J, with 12 bases between. CDR1 is LGHNT and CDR2 is FRNRAP in the germline V gene. The CDR3 spans 15 residues. The CDR3 nucleotides are TGTGCTAGTGGTTTCAGCTTGCGGTTCAATCAGCCCCAGCATTTT. This sequence encodes CASGFSLRFNQPQHF. Together with reference TRBV12-5 and TRBJ1-5, the CDR3 gives the full variable domain: DARVTQTPRHKVTEMGQEVTMRCQPILGHNTVFWYRQTMMQGLELLAYFRNRAPLDDSGMPKDRFSAEMPDATLATLKIQPSEPRDSAVYFCASGFSLRFNQPQHFGDGTRLSIL.

In DNA, the CDR3 is TGTGCCAGCAGCGAAAGACAGGGGAGCTCCACCTTC. It encodes CASSERQGSSTF. The rearrangement joins TRBV6-2 or TRBV6-3 to TRBJ1-2; TRBD1 agrees at 8 bases. Germline V gene lookup returns CDR1 MNHEY and CDR2 SVGEGT. The CDR3 extends over 12 amino acids. V trimming: 6 bases; J trimming: 13 bases; junction bases outside the gene matches: 10.

This sequence joins TRBV6-1 and TRBJ1-5, with no clear D. V lost 8 bases and J lost 0, with 14 bases in between. CDR1 MNHNS and CDR2 SASEGT come from the germline V gene. There are 15 residues in the CDR3. The DNA of the CDR3 is TGTGCCAGCGATACCGCCCAAGTTAGCAATCAGCCCCAGCATTTT. It codes for CASDTAQVSNQPQHF.

The genes are TRBV11-2 and TRBJ1-3; a weak D match, TRBD1 (6 bases). This CDR3 spans 15 amino acids. V was trimmed by 3 bases and J by 4 bases, leaving 13 bases between them. The germline gives CDR1 SGHAT, CDR2 FQNNGV. CDR3: CASSFAQGPGNTIYF. The CDR3 DNA reads TGTGCCAGCAGCTTCGCACAGGGCCCCGGAAACACCATATATTTT. The full variable domain, in which reference TRBV11-2 and TRBJ1-3 provide the parts outside the CDR3, is EAGVAQSPRYKIIEKRQSVAFWCNPISGHATLYWYQQILGQGPKLLIQFQNNGVVDDSQLPKDRFSAERLKGVDSTLKIQPAKLEDSAVYLCASSFAQGPGNTIYFGEGSWLTVV.

In DNA form, the CDR3 reads TGTGCCAGCAGTTACCTCGGGAGAGATCAAGAGACCCAGTACTTC. This codes for CASSYLGRDQETQYF. The chain recombines TRBV6-5 with TRBJ2-5; a possible D gene is TRBD2 (6 bases). Germline CDR1 reads MNHEY; CDR2 reads SVGAGI. CDR3 length: 15 residues. V gave up 2 bases and J gave up 2 bases, with 12 bases separating them.

V and J are TRBV4-2 and TRBJ2-3; TRBD2 aligns across 12 bases. Looked up from germline, CDR1 is LGHNA and CDR2 is YNFKEQ. This CDR3 is built from 18 residues. V lost 0 bases, J lost 4 bases, and 8 bases stayed unmatched. Written as DNA, the CDR3 is TGTGCCAGCAGCCAAGATAACCGACTAGCGGGAGTTGCAGATACGCAGTATTTT. Translating it yields CASSQDNRLAGVADTQYF.

The chain has TRBV18 and TRBJ2-5, with unresolved D. This CDR3 spans 13 amino acids. V was trimmed by 2 bases and J by 5 bases, leaving 9 bases between them. Germline V gives CDR1 KGHSH, CDR2 LQKENI. CDR3 residues: CASSPWGAETQYF. CDR3 sequence (DNA): TGTGCCAGCTCACCATGGGGTGCGGAGACCCAGTACTTC.

The gene calls are TRBV7-8 and TRBJ2-2, with 8 bases aligning to TRBD1. This CDR3 has 13 residues. CDR1 is SGHVS and CDR2 is FQNEAQ in the germline V gene. V lost 6 bases, J lost 7 bases, and 4 bases stayed unmatched. Here the CDR3 DNA reads TGTGCCAGCAGTCCAGGGGGCGGCGGGGAGCTGTTTTTT. This sequence encodes CASSPGGGGELFF.

The chain links TRBV14 to TRBJ2-7; D perhaps matches TRBD2 (7 bases). This CDR3 comprises 15 residues. V shed 0 bases and J shed 5 bases, with 14 bases lying between them. The germline V gene has CDR1 SGHDN and CDR2 FVKESK. DNA for the CDR3: TGTGCCAGCAGCCAAGAAACAGGGAGGGTTCACGAGCAGTACTTC. This sequence encodes CASSQETGRVHEQYF.

CDR3 loop: CASSLRQGSPDTQYF. In nucleotides, the CDR3 is TGCGCCAGCAGCTTGAGACAGGGGTCCCCAGATACGCAGTATTTT. This chain uses TRBV5-1 with TRBJ2-3, with TRBD1 identical over 8 bases. J lost 4 bases, V lost 1 base, and 5 bases had no gene match. In germline, CDR1 is SGHRS, CDR2 YFSETQ. The CDR3 consists of 15 residues.

The genes are TRBV4-3 and TRBJ2-3, with D maybe TRBD1 (6 bases). The germline V gene has CDR1 LGHNA and CDR2 YSLEER. V was shortened by 3 bases and J by 6 bases, with 19 bases between the two germline ends. The CDR3 covers 16 residues. In nucleotides, the CDR3 is TGCGCCAGCAGCCACGGACAGTCTATCCTCGGGGATACGCAGTATTTT. It specifies CASSHGQSILGDTQYF.

This clone has only a few counts. This rearrangement joins TRBV6-5 to TRBJ2-3; D remains ambiguous. The V gene's germline CDR1 is MNHEY and CDR2 SVGAGI. The CDR3 contains 13 residues. V shed 6 bases and J shed 0 bases, with 7 bases lying between them. The CDR3 region has the DNA TGTGCCAGCAGGTGGGGTAGCACAGATACGCAGTATTTT. Protein product: CASRWGSTDTQYF.

This clone was seen a single time. The chain uses TRBV2 and TRBJ2-7, with TRBD1 matching 7 bases. V lost 2 bases, J lost 5 bases, and 9 bases stayed unmatched. The CDR3 totals 15 residues. Germline values: CDR1 SNHLY, CDR2 FYNNEI. The CDR3 loop is CASSEQTGIVHEQYF. The DNA for the CDR3 is TGTGCCAGCAGTGAACAGACAGGGATCGTACACGAGCAGTACTTC.

The chain employs TRBV5-1 and TRBJ2-3; D is unclear. The V and J ends lost 4 bases and 7 bases respectively, with 22 bases between them. This CDR3 has 16 amino acids. Germline CDR1 reads SGHRS; CDR2 reads YFSETQ. The CDR3 here is CASSKPQTDIANTQYF. The DNA for the CDR3 is TGCGCCAGCAGCAAACCTCAGACCGACATAGCCAATACGCAGTATTTT.